This TCR beta chain was identified during a study of CD4 T cells in relation to SARS-CoV-2 and coronaviruses listed by TCRdb under 2021. Notes on the research overall: In the ViraFEST assay, PBMCs were cultured with antigen for less than eleven days, after which TCR beta CDR3s were sequenced to identify clonal expansions specific to the antigen. Using patient-derived lymphoblastoid cell lines, the shared crossreactive spike epitopes were mapped to their HLA restriction. The study assessed, at the TCR clonotype level, memory CD4+ T cell crossreactivity between SARS-CoV-2 and common cold coronavirus spike proteins. An HIV-1 Nef peptide pool or a culture without peptide was used as the negative reference condition. The Adaptive Biotechnologies TCR-sequencing kit was used to sequence samples from a few pre-COVID donors and the naive versus memory experiments, while other data came from Illumina-based sequencing. For other donors in the study, expansion assays were sequenced with a different, Illumina-based TCR-beta assay.

CD4+ T cells from unexposed donors were collected before the COVID-19 pandemic (2011-2018). Following 10 days of culture, the EasySep CD4+ T cell isolation kit was used to isolate CD4+ T cells. As cell number allowed, CD4+ T cells from unexposed donors were tested for reactivity to SARS-CoV-2 S and N and to four common cold coronavirus spike pools. Each well received about 2 million PBMCs, cultured in IMDM supplemented with around 5% human AB serum and 9.5 to 10 IU/ml IL-2. Half of the culture medium was replaced with fresh IL-2-containing medium on days 3 and 7. Triplicate replicate wells were generally used for each peptide culture condition. Leukapheresis product for the unexposed donors was purchased commercially. Ficoll-Paque PLUS gradient centrifugation was used to isolate PBMCs from leukapheresis product or whole blood. PBMCs were either used fresh in the expansion assay or cryopreserved at -140 degrees C. The QIAamp Micro DNA Kit was used to extract genomic DNA from the CD4+ T cells.

Overall study results and their limits: Compared with monoreactive clones, crossreactive clones had significantly weaker SARS-CoV-2-driven expansion, a result consistent with antigenic imprinting. Small numbers of patients and of tested TCRs limited the study. Pre-pandemic and post-infection samples were not both contributed by any donor, so tracing of the source of pre-existing responses was limited. About 65% of donors had memory CD4+ clonotypes that crossrecognized SARS-CoV-2 and at least one common cold coronavirus spike. Crossreactivity analysis was centred on spike protein, so crossreactivity against other viral proteins was not assessed.

CDR1 and CDR2 were assigned from the germline V gene (reference sequence) as SSHAT and FNYEAQ. The CDR3 holds 14 amino acids from the cysteine to the phenylalanine. CDR3 DNA only is kept here, 42 bases in frame from base 1. This clone was observed a few times. What antigen it recognizes has not been identified. A read error may produce the germline difference seen at one junction end. The library came from the immunoSEQ multiplex PCR assay. On the study's bioinformatics: Preprocessing removed nonproductive sequences and CDR3s not starting with C, not ending with F or W, or shorter than 7 amino acids. The MANAFEST web app identified antigen-specific clonotypes based on expansion compared with the reference and other culture wells. To be counted as positive, a clone had to show significant expansion compared with the reference culture, at an FDR below 0.05, in 2 of 3 replicate wells. Positive clones also required significant expansion versus all other tandem wells and an odds ratio above 5. CDR3 homology was quantified as pairwise Levenshtein distance, calculated with the stringdist R package after three terminal residues were trimmed from each end. TCRdb mirrors the immuneACCESS table, restricted to in-frame sequences. Some clones are absent from its copies; in checked studies, under half trace to an unresolved V gene, and the reason for the others is unknown. V, J and clone size are taken as reported in that table, and D and trimming were inferred from the DNA itself. This sample comprises about 15,000 clones, around 80% of them detected only once. Jointly, the top ten make up approximately 11% of the sample.

The sample was CD4+ T cells from PBMCs, cultured in vitro. The sequence derives from a human donor in good health. Recombination linked TRBV7-7 to TRBJ2-3; TRBD2 agrees with 9 junctional bases. The CDR3 amino acid sequence is: CASSKREGTDTQYF. The nucleotide sequence reads as follows: TGTGCTAGCAGCAAGCGGGAGGGCACAGATACGCAGTATTTT. The full variable domain, with segments outside the CDR3 supplied by the reference TRBV7-7 and TRBJ2-3 proteins, appears as GAGVSQSPRYKVTKRGQDVTLRCDPISSHATLYWYQQALGQGPEFLTYFNYEAQPDKSGLPSDRFSAERPEGSISTLTIQRTEQRDSAMYRCASSKREGTDTQYFGPGTRLTVL.